Presented here are 2 T cell receptor beta chains from one specimen sequenced in a study of CD8+CD57+ T cells in acquired aplastic anemia. Profiles of TCR beta VDJ and CDR3 were generated from a genomic DNA template. MiXCR, applied by TCRdb to the reads, yields one record per CDR3 protein. Of about 210,000 distinct CDR3 sequences listed, roughly 33% are singletons. The sequenced material came from sorted CD4+, CD8+, or CD8+CD57+ T cells (not recorded which) from PBMCs. These receptors originate from a human donor in good health, serving as a control.

A note on this clonotype: Germline and junction disagree at one end, which may indicate a read error. The CDR3 bases are TGTGCCAGCAGTTTAAGGGGGGCGAGCTCCTACGAGCAGAACTTC. Translation gives CASSLRGASSYEQNF. V usage is TRBV12-3 or TRBV12-4 and J usage is TRBJ2-7; D might be TRBD1 or TRBD2, each matching 6 bases. This CDR3 contains 15 residues.

This clonotype showed up just a few times. The chain recombines TRBV2 with TRBJ2-1; 12 bases are a match to TRBD2. The ends lost 6 bases at V and 4 bases at J; junction bases unmatched: 4. Germline V gene sequence: CDR1 SNHLY, CDR2 FYNNEI. The CDR3 is 15 residues long. CDR3 loop: CASRIGLAGYNEQFF. DNA of the CDR3: TGTGCCAGCAGGATTGGACTAGCGGGGTACAATGAGCAGTTCTTC.